Listed below are T cell receptor beta chains from one sample, sequenced in a study of shared clonotypes between healthy human individuals. The data were produced by immunoSEQ multiplex PCR, yet TCRdb's version contains in-frame clones alone and is incomplete. This table has some 2,000,000 clones, roughly 95% appearing once. Material for sequencing was naive CD4+ T cells sorted from blood. All receptors derive from a man aged 18 to 30 in good health. The CDR3 runs from the conserved cysteine through the conserved F or W. D genes are given only for firm matches. The listing skips clone size in some rows; elsewhere it reads once, few, many or a size class.

>TRBV30|NA|NA|TRBJ1-2
TGTGCCTGGGGTCGGGAAACAAACCCCTATGGCTACACCTTC
CAWGRETNPYGYTF
>TRBV10-3|TRBD1|NA|TRBJ1-3
TGTGCCATCAGCCTGGGACAGGGGAGAGGAAACACCATATATTTT
CAISLGQGRGNTIYF
>TRBV11-2|TRBD2|NA|TRBJ2-5
TGTGCCAGCAGCTTATTTTACAGTCTAGCGGGAATAAAAGAGACCCAGTACTTC
CASSLFYSLAGIKETQYF
>TRBV25-1|NA|NA|TRBJ2-7
TGTGCCAGCGGAGATTACGAGCAGTACTTC
CASGDYEQYF
>TRBV10-3|NA|once|TRBJ1-6
TGTGCCATCAGGTCTACAGAAAATTCACCCCTCCACTTT
CAIRSTENSPLHF
>TRBV7-2|TRBD1|NA|TRBJ2-3
TGTGCCAGCAGCTTAAGGGGACAGAACACAGATACGCAGTATTTT
CASSLRGQNTDTQYF
>TRBV2|TRBD1|NA|TRBJ1-2
TGTGCCAGCAGACGGGACAGCCTTAATGATGGCTACACCTTC
CASRRDSLNDGYTF
>TRBV27|NA|NA|TRBJ2-2
TGTGCCAGCAGTCTATCCCCGTCGCCAACGAACACCGGGGAGCTGTTTTTT
CASSLSPSPTNTGELFF
>TRBV5-4|TRBD2|NA|TRBJ2-1
TGTGCCAGCAGCTTGGGTAGCGGGGGGGTTCGGTCCTACAATGAGCAGTTCTTC
CASSLGSGGVRSYNEQFF
>TRBV7-2|TRBD2|NA|TRBJ2-3
TGTGCCAGCAGCCAATTAACTAGCGGGATAAATACGCAGTATTTT
CASSQLTSGINTQYF
>TRBV7-3|NA|NA|TRBJ2-3
TGTGCCAGCAGCTTCGGCGGGAAGAATGGGGATACGCAGTATTTT
CASSFGGKNGDTQYF
>TRBV28|TRBD2|NA|TRBJ2-3
TGTGCCAGCAGCCCGGGAGGGGCGGGGGGATTCGATACGCAGTATTTT
CASSPGGAGGFDTQYF
>TRBV9|TRBD2|NA|TRBJ2-1
TGTGCCAGCAGCGTGATAGCGGGAGAGGACAATGAGCAGTTCTTC
CASSVIAGEDNEQFF
>TRBV11-2|NA|NA|TRBJ1-6
TGTGCCAGCAGCTTAAGGGGGAGGTCTAATTCACCCCTCCACTTT
CASSLRGRSNSPLHF
>TRBV5-1|NA|NA|TRBJ2-3
TGCGCCAGCAGCACGGGGGACAGAAACACAGATACGCAGTATTTT
CASSTGDRNTDTQYF
>TRBV10-2|NA|NA|TRBJ1-4
TGCGCCAGCAGTGCCGGGACCGCGGGGTGGCCCAGCGCCCATAATGAAAAACTGTTTTTT
CASSAGTAGWPSAHNEKLFF
>TRBV5-4|NA|NA|TRBJ1-2
TGTGCCAGCAGTCCCGTGGGGTCAGGAAAACGTGGCTATGGCTACACCTTC
CASSPVGSGKRGYGYTF
>TRBV11-2|NA|NA|TRBJ2-1
TGTGCCAGCAGCTGGAGAGGGGGGAACAATGAGCAGTTCTTC
CASSWRGGNNEQFF
>TRBV5-1|NA|NA|TRBJ1-6
TGCGCCAGCAGCCAAGGGGGGACTTCACCCCTCCACTTT
CASSQGGTSPLHF
>TRBV27|TRBD1|NA|TRBJ2-1
TGTGCCAGCAGCACAGGGGTCAATGAGCAGTTCTTC
CASSTGVNEQFF
>TRBV5-1|TRBD1|NA|TRBJ2-2
TGCGCCAGCAGCTGGGGACAGGGGCCCGGGGAGCTGTTTTTT
CASSWGQGPGELFF
>TRBV10-1|TRBD1|NA|TRBJ2-3
TGCGCCAGCAGTCGGGACAGGGGAAACACAGATACGCAGTATTTT
CASSRDRGNTDTQYF